The present entry profiles one TCR beta chain with its context. Under the authors' procedure: Researchers report that nucleated cell counts were estimated from reference gene primer amplification. Clones were read by immunoSEQ multiplex PCR, and TCRdb kept only the in-frame ones, dropping some. That table is the source of V, J and clone size, and D and trimming were worked out from the DNA. The table has more than 25,000 clones, roughly nine tenths seen once. These data originate in a study of blood T cell repertoires in COVID-19. Study summary: Italy, Spain and the United States were the sources of the convalescent and acute COVID-19 samples. Sources were T cells, B-cell-depleted T cells, or PBMCs; the material itself was cDNA or gDNA.

Germline V gene lookup returns CDR1 SEHNR and CDR2 FQNEAQ (reference sequence). V lost 5 bases and J lost 2, with 10 bases in between. The CDR3 spans 15 residues. V gene TRBV7-9 combines with J gene TRBJ2-6, with a weak D call TRBD1 (6 bases). Sequencing was performed on peripheral blood. This receptor was obtained from a man aged 55 to 70 with active COVID-19. The CDR3 protein is CASSLGQTGANVLTF. CDR3 bases: TGTGCCAGCAGCCTTGGACAGACTGGGGCCAACGTCCTGACTTTC.